This T cell receptor (beta chain) was sequenced for a study of spatial heterogeneity in lung cancer. About the study: The count of detected beta-chain sequences consistently exceeded that of alpha-chain sequences. Each unique TCR and UMI combination was seen more than ten times on average in raw reads.

The time point: sample taken at primary tumor resection. Whole RNA came from tumor, nontumor lung or frozen PBMC and was sequenced without being sorted. In TCRdb, the 5' RACE reads were re-called with MiXCR into one record per CDR3 protein. In the table there are about 82,000 distinct CDR3 sequences, around 12% of which are singletons. Per germline, CDR1 SGHTA and CDR2 FQGTGA. V dropped 3 bases and J dropped 3 bases, with 12 bases sitting between them. The CDR3 sequence is 15 residues long. This material consisted of PBMCs, taken at surgery. V gene TRBV7-3 combines with J gene TRBJ1-5; possibly TRBD1 for D (5 bases). The receptor's source is a male donor with early-stage non-small cell lung cancer. The CDR3 protein is CASSLLGQNNQPQHF. DNA of the CDR3: TGTGCCAGCAGCTTGTTGGGGCAGAACAATCAGCCCCAGCATTTT.